The sequence of this T cell receptor (beta chain) was determined in a study of blood T cell repertoires in COVID-19 (dated by TCRdb to about 2020). With regard to the full study: Samples covering the acute and convalescent phases of COVID-19 were provided by collaborators in the United States, Italy and Spain. The material from the prospective study consisted of cDNA or gDNA derived from T cells, B-cell-depleted T cells, or PBMCs. Where available, HLA class I and class II types were obtained from metadata supplied by the sample provider rather than from assay-based typing. A de-identified subject ID, COVID-19 status, age in years and sex were almost always included in the sample metadata. Samples were obtained from the ongoing ImmuneRACE study (first 160 participants) and from about 1,300 subjects provided by 6 global collaborators. The repertoires were released in a freely available public database intended as a resource for research on the immune response to SARS-CoV-2. Deeply sampled blood TCRbeta repertoires from subjects exposed to, actively infected with, or recovered from COVID-19 were included in the dataset. Points the paper makes about the study in general: How much clinical and demographic metadata was included differed by source and by participant, and the metadata was provided uncurated.

TCRbeta CDR3 regions were amplified from genomic DNA using the immunoSEQ Assay, a bias-controlled multiplex PCR. The authors' analysis ran thus. Nucleated cell counts per sample were estimated from amplification of reference gene primers within the assay. Sequence reads were collapsed and filtered to measure the absolute abundance of every unique TCRbeta CDR3 rearrangement. For each sample, productive Simpson clonality was calculated as the square root of Simpson's diversity index over productive rearrangements. TCRdb limited this immuneACCESS table to in-frame rearrangements with V and J called. A share of clones is missing; checked studies link under half to unresolved V genes, and the rest is unexplained. V and J calls and clone size are given by that table; D and trimming were obtained from the DNA. This sample comprises 270,000 or so clones, about nine tenths of them detected only once. 4.1% of the sample comes from the top ten.

Participants in the prospective study were enrolled through a virtual design, were aged about 18 to 100 years, and lived in 20 to 30 United States geographic areas. In the prospective study, cohorts were assigned on the basis of participant-reported clinical history obtained from a screening survey and a study questionnaire. Mobile phlebotomists in the prospective study collected whole blood, serum and a nasopharyngeal or oropharyngeal swab from every participant. Over a roughly 2-month period, participants in the prospective study had the option of providing additional blood draws and questionnaires. Before DNA extraction, blood samples from the prospective study were shipped at room temperature or frozen. This clone is a singleton in its sample. Its cognate antigen has yet to be identified. Per-base qualities were not stored, and no clone one base away is much larger. Material for sequencing was PBMCs or T cells enriched from blood (not recorded which). The clonotype originates from a woman aged 30 to 39 with acute COVID-19.

The nucleotide sequence reads as follows: TGTGCCACCGGCCGAACCGGGACTAGTGGCGAGCAGTACTTC. Translation gives CATGRTGTSGEQYF. This receptor chain uses TRBV7-9 and TRBJ2-7; 8 central bases correspond to TRBD2. The CDR3 starts with the cysteine, ends with the phenylalanine, and has 14 residues. The read is trimmed to its CDR3 DNA, 42 bases read in frame from base 1. The germline V gene (reference sequence) gives CDR1 as SEHNR and CDR2 as FQNEAQ. Trimming accounts for 10 bases at V and 6 bases at J, while the number of junction bases matched to no gene is 14.